Each of the 12 T cell receptor beta chains below was sequenced from the same sample in a study of cytomegalovirus exposure and HLA in healthy donors. The PCR made use of 60 Vbeta and 13 Jbeta primers. The assay was immunoSEQ multiplex PCR, and TCRdb's table has in-frame clones only and misses some. The sample table includes some 75,000 clones. The specimen sequenced was PBMCs. These receptors all come from a man aged 35-49 years in good health and CMV-seronegative.

The chain recombines TRBV5-6 with TRBJ2-1; D might be TRBD2 (5 bases). Germline CDR1 is SGHDT and CDR2 is YYEEEE. Trimming removed 6 bases from V and 6 bases from J, with 22 bases in between. The CDR3 has 16 amino acids. The CDR3 spells CASISFPEEDRNEQFF. Written as DNA, the CDR3 is TGTGCCAGCATCTCATTTCCGGAGGAAGATCGCAATGAGCAGTTCTTC.

This rearrangement joins TRBV5-1 to TRBJ2-1, with D unclear. Between the trimmed V and J ends, which lost 5 bases and 3 bases, there was a span of 3 bases. Germline V gene data show CDR1 as SGHRS and CDR2 as YFSETQ. This CDR3 has 11 residues. DNA for the CDR3: TGCGCCAGCAGTTACTACAATGAGCAGTTCTTC. Translating gives CASSYYNEQFF.

The chain employs TRBV5-1 and TRBJ1-1; D may be TRBD1 (6 bases). CDR3 length: 15 amino acids. Germline CDR1 SGHRS, CDR2 YFSETQ. Trimming took 1 base from V and 10 from J, leaving 20 bases between them. The CDR3 DNA sequence: TGCGCCAGCAGCTTGATCCCAGGGGCGCAGGAAGTAGCTTTCTTT. This encodes CASSLIPGAQEVAFF.

The rearrangement uses TRBV29-1 and TRBJ1-2; 9 bases align to TRBD1. The CDR3 is made up of 12 amino acids. Germline V CDR1 and CDR2: SQVTM, ANQGSEA. J gave up 8 bases and V 4 bases, and 5 bases lay outside the gene matches. The CDR3 DNA is TGCAGCGTTGGGGACAGGGAAGGCGGCTACACCTTC. It is translated as CSVGDREGGYTF.

V is TRBV11-2 and J is TRBJ1-1; no firm D call. V was trimmed by 1 base and J by 5 bases, leaving 11 bases between them. There are 14 residues in the CDR3. Germline V gene lookup returns CDR1 SGHAT and CDR2 FQNNGV. In DNA, the CDR3 is TGTGCCAGCAGCTTAGGGCGGCTCTCTACTGAAGCTTTCTTT. This sequence encodes CASSLGRLSTEAFF.

The J gene is TRBJ2-1, the V gene TRBV28; 7 bases map to TRBD2. The CDR3 consists of 16 residues. CDR1 and CDR2 (germline): MDHEN, SYDVKM. V shed 3 bases and J 3 bases; nucleotides not matched to a gene: 8. The CDR3 sequence is CASSFSGQRHYNEQFF. CDR3 DNA sequence: TGTGCCAGCAGTTTTAGCGGGCAGAGACACTACAATGAGCAGTTCTTC.

The chain joins TRBV7-6 to TRBJ1-2; TRBD1 matches 8 bases. This CDR3 spans 14 amino acids. Trimming removed 1 base from V and 8 bases from J; junction bases left unmatched: 6. Looked up from germline, CDR1 is SGHVS and CDR2 is FNYEAQ. The CDR3 DNA is TGTGCCAGCAGCTTAGGTCAGGGGGCGCGGGGCTACACCTTC. Protein sequence: CASSLGQGARGYTF. The variable domain in full, with the rest retrieved from reference TRBV7-6 and TRBJ1-2, is GAGVSQSPRYKVTKRGQDVALRCDPISGHVSLYWYRQALGQGPEFLTYFNYEAQQDKSGLPNDRFSAERPEGSISTLTIQRTEQRDSAMYRCASSLGQGARGYTFGSGTRLTVV.

The chain couples TRBV7-8 to TRBJ1-3; D ambiguous. The CDR3 is 15 amino acids. Deletions cut 3 bases from V and 1 base from J, with 10 bases between. From germline, CDR1 is SGHVS and CDR2 FQNEAQ. The CDR3 region is CASSFRGSSGNTIYF. DNA for the CDR3: TGTGCCAGCAGCTTCCGAGGATCTTCTGGAAACACCATATATTTT.

The V and J genes are TRBV7-9 and TRBJ2-3; D unclear. V gave up 3 bases and J gave up 2 bases, with 12 bases separating them. Per germline, CDR1 SEHNR and CDR2 FQNEAQ (reference sequence). The CDR3 length is 15 residues. Here the CDR3 reads CASSLRRSTTDTQYF. The CDR3 DNA is TGTGCCAGCAGCTTGAGGCGGAGCACCACAGATACGCAGTATTTT.

A remark on this clone: Other DNA sequences of this sample code for an identical CDR3. The chain recombines TRBV29-1 with TRBJ1-1; weak D call: TRBD1 (5 bases). This CDR3 region has 14 residues. V lost 3 bases and J lost 2, with 13 bases in between. Germline assignment: CDR1 SQVTM and CDR2 ANQGSEA. The CDR3 protein is CSVDFGRGNTEAFF. CDR3 DNA: TGCAGCGTTGATTTCGGTAGGGGAAACACTGAAGCTTTCTTT.

This rearrangement joins TRBV7-8 to TRBJ2-1, with 15 bases fitting TRBD2. The CDR3 is 18 amino acids. Germline trimming cut 3 bases from V and 8 bases from J; bases unmatched to any gene: 11. The germline V gene encodes CDR1 SGHVS and CDR2 FQNEAQ. CDR3 in amino acids: CASSFGLAGGPSYDEQFF. The CDR3 DNA follows: TGTGCCAGCAGCTTTGGACTAGCGGGGGGGCCGAGTTACGATGAGCAGTTCTTC.

The chain is built from TRBV7-6 and TRBJ1-1, with 8 bases that match TRBD1. Germline CDR1 SGHVS, CDR2 FNYEAQ. Unmatched junction bases numbered 8, after V lost 4 bases and J lost 1 base. The CDR3 consists of 16 residues. CDR3 sequence reads: CASSSQTGAENTEAFF. CDR3 nucleotides: TGTGCCAGCAGCTCTCAGACAGGGGCCGAGAACACTGAAGCTTTCTTT.